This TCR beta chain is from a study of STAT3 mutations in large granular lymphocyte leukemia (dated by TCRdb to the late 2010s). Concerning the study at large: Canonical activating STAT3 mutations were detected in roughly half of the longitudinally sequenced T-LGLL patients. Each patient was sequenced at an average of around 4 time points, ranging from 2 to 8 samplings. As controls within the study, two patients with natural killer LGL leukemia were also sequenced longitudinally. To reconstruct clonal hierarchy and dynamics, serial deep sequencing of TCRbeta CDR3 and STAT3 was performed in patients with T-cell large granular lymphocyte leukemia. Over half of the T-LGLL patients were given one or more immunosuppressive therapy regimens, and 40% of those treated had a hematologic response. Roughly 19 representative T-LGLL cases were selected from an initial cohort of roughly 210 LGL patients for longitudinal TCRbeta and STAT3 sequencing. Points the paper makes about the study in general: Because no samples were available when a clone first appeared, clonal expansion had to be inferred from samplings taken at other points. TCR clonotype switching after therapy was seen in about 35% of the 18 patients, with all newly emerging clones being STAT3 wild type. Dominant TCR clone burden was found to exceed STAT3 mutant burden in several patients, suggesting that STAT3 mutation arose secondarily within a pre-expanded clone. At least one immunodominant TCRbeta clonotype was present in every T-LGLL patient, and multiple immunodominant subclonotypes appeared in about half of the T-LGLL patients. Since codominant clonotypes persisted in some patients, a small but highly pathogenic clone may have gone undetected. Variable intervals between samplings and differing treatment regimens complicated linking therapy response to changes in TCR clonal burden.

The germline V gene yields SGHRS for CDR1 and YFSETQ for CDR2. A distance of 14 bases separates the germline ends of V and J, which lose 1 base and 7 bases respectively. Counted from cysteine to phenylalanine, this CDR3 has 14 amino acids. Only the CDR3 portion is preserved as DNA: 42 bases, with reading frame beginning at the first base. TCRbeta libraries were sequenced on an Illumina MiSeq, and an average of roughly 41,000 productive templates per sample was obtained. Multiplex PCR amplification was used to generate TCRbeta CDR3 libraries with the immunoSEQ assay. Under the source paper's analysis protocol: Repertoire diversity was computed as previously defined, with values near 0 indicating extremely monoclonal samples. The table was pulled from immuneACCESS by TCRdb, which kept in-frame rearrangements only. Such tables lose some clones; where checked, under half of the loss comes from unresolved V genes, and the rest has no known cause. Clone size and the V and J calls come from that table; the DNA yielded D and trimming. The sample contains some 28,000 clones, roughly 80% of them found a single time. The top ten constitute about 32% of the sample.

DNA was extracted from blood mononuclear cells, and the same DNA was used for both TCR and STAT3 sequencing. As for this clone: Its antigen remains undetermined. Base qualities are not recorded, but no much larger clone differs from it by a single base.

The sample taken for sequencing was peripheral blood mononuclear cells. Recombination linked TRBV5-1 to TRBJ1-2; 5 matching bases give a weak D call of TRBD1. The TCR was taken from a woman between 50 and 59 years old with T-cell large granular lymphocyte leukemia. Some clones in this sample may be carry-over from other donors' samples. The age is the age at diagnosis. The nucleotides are TGCGCCAGCAGCTTGTCACACTCTGGGGCTGGCTACACCTTC. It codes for CASSLSHSGAGYTF.